This T cell receptor (beta chain) was found in a study of blood T cell repertoires in COVID-19. Per the germline V gene, CDR1 is SNHLY and CDR2 is FYNNEI. This CDR3 has 12 amino acids. Deletions cut 4 bases from V and 0 bases from J, with 4 bases between. The data were produced by immunoSEQ multiplex PCR, yet TCRdb's version contains in-frame clones alone and is incomplete. The data show about 400,000 clones, roughly 90% seen once. Participant ages covered about 18 to 89 years across around 22 US areas. The chain is built from TRBV2 and TRBJ2-7, with D hard to call. Sequencing was carried out using PBMCs or T cells enriched from blood (not recorded which). This sequence originates from a woman in her thirties or forties with acute COVID-19. The CDR3 reads CASSVNSYEQYF. CDR3 DNA sequence: TGTGCCAGCAGTGTTAACTCCTACGAGCAGTACTTC. Full variable domain (missing parts from reference TRBV2 and TRBJ2-7): EPEVTQTPSHQVTQMGQEVILRCVPISNHLYFYWYRQILGQKVEFLVSFYNNEISEKSEIFDDQFSVERPDGSNFTLKIRSTKLEDSAMYFCASSVNSYEQYFGPGTRLTVT.